This T cell receptor (beta chain) was recovered during a study of blood T cell repertoires in COVID-19. Study information: Sites in the United States, Italy and Spain provided acute and convalescent COVID-19 samples. T cells, B-cell-depleted T cells, or PBMCs supplied cDNA or gDNA.

Study processing details: Reference gene primer amplification gave nucleated cell count estimates. Libraries were prepared by immunoSEQ multiplex PCR; TCRdb keeps only in-frame clonotypes and omits some of them. V and J calls and clone size are those listed in that table; D and trimming were worked out from the DNA. Here the sample spans fewer than 250,000 clones, approximately 83% being singletons. The CDR3 runs 13 residues. Germline V gene sequence: CDR1 LGHDT, CDR2 YNNKEL (reference sequence). Trimming at V came to 4 bases and at J to 4 bases, leaving 1 base not matched to a gene. Participants were aged 18 to 89 years from 24 US areas.

This chain joins TRBV3-1 (or the pseudogene TRBV3-2) and TRBJ1-2, with 9 bases lining up with TRBD1. This clonotype was obtained from a woman between 40 and 55 years old who had been exposed to COVID-19. The sequenced material came from PBMCs or T cells enriched from blood (not recorded which). CDR3 sequence reads: CASSPGQGYGYTF. The CDR3 DNA follows: TGTGCCAGCAGCCCGGGACAGGGCTATGGCTACACCTTC.